This T cell receptor beta chain was recovered during a study of PD-L1 blockade in urothelial cancer. Study as a whole: The study recovered a median of around 140,000 T cells per blood sample.

Time point: pretreatment peripheral blood. The CDR3 spans 15 residues. CDR1 and CDR2 (germline): MNHEY, SVGAGI. Trimming removed 6 bases from V and 7 bases from J; junction bases left unmatched: 7. Profiling relied on immunoSEQ multiplex PCR, and the TCRdb table lists in-frame clones only, not all of them. This sample has some 65,000 clones, with roughly 79% found just once. The rearrangement uses TRBV6-5 and TRBJ1-4, with TRBD1 matching over 11 bases. The TCR sequence derives from a man in his sixties or seventies with urothelial cancer. This sample comprised PBMCs, obtained around atezolizumab (anti-PD-L1) treatment. CDR3: CASRRTGGLGEKLFF. CDR3 nucleotides: TGTGCCAGCAGACGGACAGGGGGCCTGGGTGAAAAACTGTTTTTT.